This T cell receptor (beta chain) was identified in a study of cytomegalovirus exposure and HLA in healthy donors. The PCR made use of 60 Vbeta and 13 Jbeta primers. Data came from immunoSEQ multiplex PCR; TCRdb stores just in-frame clones and leaves some out. The sample lists more than 100,000 clones; 80% were seen once. Overall study findings and caveats: With further analysis later on, most CMV-associated TCR beta chains appeared HLA-restricted.

Turning to this clone: No antigen is known for it. Additional DNA sequences in this sample encode the identical CDR3.

CDR1 is SGHNT and CDR2 is YENEEA in the germline V gene. Trimming removed 3 bases from V and 4 bases from J, with 10 bases in between. This CDR3 is built from 13 residues. The receptor's source is a man aged 25 to 40 in good health and CMV-seronegative. This sequence joins TRBV11-3 and TRBJ2-7; the D gene is possibly TRBD1 (5 bases). Sequencing was carried out using PBMCs. The CDR3 DNA reads TGTGCCAGCAGCTTGGGGCCGACTTACGAGCAGTACTTC. It encodes CASSLGPTYEQYF.